This TCR beta chain was profiled in a study of high-grade serous ovarian cancer treatment subgroups. Study-level information: Mean per sample: around 13,000 reads, about 6,900 unique TCR beta rearrangements. Points from the study as a whole: CDR1 and CDR2 were left unanalyzed; analyses focused on CDR3.

Notes on this clone: Its antigen remains unknown.

Tumor samples were taken before definitive surgery or chemotherapy. CDR3 size: 15 residues. V lost 5 bases and J lost 2; bases outside the gene matches: 7. Germline V gives CDR1 SEHNR, CDR2 FQNEAQ (reference sequence). Method: immunoSEQ multiplex PCR; TCRdb's copy keeps in-frame clones and lacks some. The sample yields 25,000 to 30,000 clones, roughly 80% seen once. The chain recombines TRBV7-9 with TRBJ2-3; 7 nucleotides match TRBD2. The TCR sequence derives from a human donor with high-grade serous ovarian cancer. The sample taken for sequencing was tumor tissue. CDR3 nucleotide sequence: TGTGCCAGCAGCCCCCAGCTAGCGGACACAGATACGCAGTATTTT. Encoded protein: CASSPQLADTDTQYF.